The 24 T cell receptor beta chains below all came from one sample that was sequenced in a study of blood T cell repertoires in COVID-19. Produced via immunoSEQ multiplex PCR; TCRdb's table is partial and in-frame only. The sample lists about 62,000 clones, approximately 90% occurring once. Sample: peripheral blood. The receptor set was obtained from a woman aged 55-70 years with COVID-19, enrolled during active disease.

The V and J genes are TRBV7-2 and TRBJ1-2, with D possibly matching TRBD1 (5 bases). The germline V and J ends were trimmed by 1 base and 8 bases, with 14 bases remaining between them. There are 14 residues in the CDR3. Germline V gene lookup returns CDR1 SGHTA and CDR2 FQGNSA. The CDR3 DNA reads TGTGCCAGCAGCTTAGTTCGGACAACGGGCGGCTACACCTTC. Translation gives CASSLVRTTGGYTF.

CDR3 sequence: CASSKDSTGGAGDNQPQHF. The CDR3 DNA is TGTGCCAGCAGCAAAGACTCAACAGGGGGCGCGGGAGACAATCAGCCCCAGCATTTT. This chain links TRBV21-1 with TRBJ1-5; no DNA check was done on the table's D call, TRBD1. TRBV21-1 is a listed pseudogene. The CDR3 runs to 19 residues.

This clone appeared a few times. V is TRBV5-5 and J is TRBJ2-7, with a weak D call TRBD1 (6 bases). The V gene's germline CDR1 is SGHKS and CDR2 YYEKEE (reference sequence). The CDR3 consists of 19 residues. Trimming shortened V by 7 bases and J by 0 bases, and 29 bases separated the two germline ends. Here the CDR3 reads CASSGENDRRRLPSYEQYF. CDR3 DNA: TGTGCCAGCTCCGGCGAGAACGACAGGCGACGCCTCCCCTCCTACGAGCAGTACTTC.

The rearrangement joins TRBV7-2 to TRBJ1-5; D might be TRBD1 (5 bases). This CDR3 comprises 18 residues. V was pared by 2 bases and J by 0 bases, with 17 bases between. The germline V gene encodes CDR1 SGHTA and CDR2 FQGNSA. Here the CDR3 reads CASSLKAGGAHSNQPQHF. The CDR3 nucleotides are TGTGCCAGCAGCTTAAAAGCTGGAGGGGCCCATAGCAATCAGCCCCAGCATTTT.

This clone was recorded only once. The chain joins TRBV28 to TRBJ1-2; D is unclear. Per the germline V gene, CDR1 is MDHEN and CDR2 is SYDVKM. Between the trimmed V and J ends, which lost 2 bases and 1 base, there was a span of 11 bases. The CDR3 consists of 15 residues. CDR3 amino acids: CASSLTSSGNYGYTF. In DNA form, the CDR3 reads TGTGCCAGCAGTTTAACGAGTTCCGGTAACTATGGCTACACCTTC.

The chain combines TRBV28 with TRBJ1-4; no definite D call. V was trimmed by 3 bases and J by 7 bases, leaving 3 bases between them. The CDR3 is 11 residues long. CDR1 MDHEN and CDR2 SYDVKM come from the germline V gene. The CDR3 region is CASSFVEKLFF. In DNA, the CDR3 is TGTGCCAGCAGTTTCGTTGAAAAACTGTTTTTT. Complete variable domain (other parts from reference TRBV28 and TRBJ1-4): DVKVTQSSRYLVKRTGEKVFLECVQDMDHENMFWYRQDPGLGLRLIYFSYDVKMKEKGDIPEGYSVSREKKERFSLILESASTNQTSMYLCASSFVEKLFFGSGTQLSVL.

The chain recombines TRBV13 with TRBJ1-2, with D perhaps TRBD1 (5 bases). The V end lost 7 bases, the J end lost 0 bases, and 12 bases lay between the germline ends. CDR1 PRHDT and CDR2 FYEKMQ come from the germline V gene (reference sequence). This CDR3 has 14 amino acids. The CDR3 protein is CASKKTGPNYGYTF. The CDR3, as DNA: TGTGCCAGCAAAAAAACAGGCCCTAACTATGGCTACACCTTC.

This clone showed up just once. The V gene is TRBV6-5, the J gene TRBJ2-7, with 8 nucleotides matching TRBD1. The CDR3 has 14 residues. CDR1 is MNHEY and CDR2 is SVGAGI in the germline V gene. J was trimmed by 3 bases and V by 5 bases; bases with no gene match: 6. The CDR3 DNA reads as TGTGCCAGCAGTAGGGGCGGACAGGGCTACGAGCAGTACTTC. Its protein product is CASSRGGQGYEQYF.

The chain couples TRBV5-1 to TRBJ2-1, with D perhaps matching TRBD1 (5 bases). Between the trimmed V and J ends, which lost 4 bases and 7 bases, there was a span of 18 bases. The CDR3 extends over 15 amino acids. Per germline, CDR1 SGHRS and CDR2 YFSETQ. The CDR3 sequence is CASSIRVVESNEQFF. The CDR3 nucleotides read TGCGCCAGCAGCATCAGGGTTGTAGAGTCGAATGAGCAGTTCTTC.

The J gene is TRBJ1-1, the V gene TRBV29-1, with 10 positions matching TRBD1. The germline V gene has CDR1 SQVTM and CDR2 ANQGSEA. The CDR3 has 15 residues. J lost 8 bases, V lost 7 bases, and 16 bases had no gene match. CDR3 in DNA: TGCAGCGGGGGCCGGGACAGGGGATTAGGGATAGAAGCTTTCTTT. Amino acid sequence: CSGGRDRGLGIEAFF.

The chain has TRBV10-3 and TRBJ2-7; 8 bases are a match to TRBD1. The CDR3 is 14 residues long. V was pared by 5 bases and J by 1 base, with 4 bases of the junction left unmatched. Germline CDR1 and CDR2: ENHRY and SYGVKD. The CDR3 nucleotides read TGTGCCATCAGTCCGGGACAGGATTCCTACGAGCAGTACTTC. It specifies CAISPGQDSYEQYF.

J is TRBJ2-3 and V is TRBV24-1, with a tentative D call TRBD2 (6 bases). The CDR3 has 16 residues. Trimming stripped 0 bases from V and 3 bases from J, with 12 bases between. Germline V gene lookup returns CDR1 KGHDR and CDR2 SFDVKD. The DNA of the CDR3 is TGTGCCACCAGTGATTTGATTCCAGGAGGGACAGATACGCAGTATTTT. Its translation is CATSDLIPGGTDTQYF.

The chain recombines TRBV7-2 with TRBJ2-7, with 8 bases that match TRBD2. Germline CDR1 and CDR2: SGHTA and FQGNSA. The CDR3 is 16 residues long. V was pared by 6 bases and J by 2 bases, with 12 bases of the junction left unmatched. The DNA of the CDR3 is TGTGCCAGCAGACCCCAAGCGGGAGTGGTAACCTACGAGCAGTACTTC. Its protein is CASRPQAGVVTYEQYF.

The chain joins TRBV6-1 to TRBJ2-1; 9 bases fit TRBD2. The CDR3 has 16 residues. Germline CDR1 and CDR2: MNHNS and SASEGT. Trimming removed 2 bases from V and 2 bases from J; junction bases left unmatched: 4. The DNA for the CDR3 is TGTGCCAGCAGTGAATTTTTAGCGGGGGCCTACAATGAGCAGTTCTTC. Translation: CASSEFLAGAYNEQFF.

This clone appeared a few times. V and J are TRBV27 and TRBJ1-2; 7 positions agree with TRBD1. J lost 2 bases, V lost 5 bases, and 5 bases had no gene match. Germline V gene sequence: CDR1 MNHEY, CDR2 SMNVEV (reference sequence). This CDR3 is built from 14 residues. The CDR3 region has the DNA TGTGCCAGCAGTAGAGGACAGGCAAACTATGGCTACACCTTC. Translated: CASSRGQANYGYTF.

The chain couples TRBV6-5 to TRBJ2-7; the match to TRBD2 covers 14 bases. The junction had 5 bases not matched to a gene; V was cut back by 7 bases and J by 3 bases. CDR3 length: 15 amino acids. Germline CDR1 MNHEY, CDR2 SVGAGI. DNA of the CDR3: TGTGCCAGCACCCTAGGGACTAGCGGGGGCTACGAGCAGTACTTC. This gives the protein CASTLGTSGGYEQYF.

The chain uses TRBV6-7 and TRBJ2-7; D remains unclear. TRBV6-7 is sorted into the ORF group, with uncertain function. The CDR3 contains 11 residues. The ends were cut back, 6 bases at V and 6 bases at J, with 9 bases in the middle. This chain's CDR3 is CASRMWSEQYF. DNA for the CDR3: TGTGCCAGCAGAATGTGGAGCGAGCAGTACTTC.

The chain couples TRBV28 to TRBJ1-5, with 8 nucleotides matching TRBD1. The CDR3 contains 15 residues. J lost 4 bases, V lost 7 bases, and 9 bases had no gene match. Germline CDR1 and CDR2: MDHEN and SYDVKM. The CDR3 region is CASILGTGGNQPQHF. The CDR3 DNA is TGTGCCAGCATACTGGGAACAGGGGGTAATCAGCCCCAGCATTTT. The full variable domain, with the rest looked up from reference TRBV28 and TRBJ1-5, is DVKVTQSSRYLVKRTGEKVFLECVQDMDHENMFWYRQDPGLGLRLIYFSYDVKMKEKGDIPEGYSVSREKKERFSLILESASTNQTSMYLCASILGTGGNQPQHFGDGTRLSIL.

J is TRBJ1-1 and V is TRBV4-1; maybe TRBD1 (6 bases). Germline V gene sequence: CDR1 MGHRA, CDR2 YSYEKL. The CDR3 is made up of 15 amino acids. With 1 base removed from V and 0 bases from J, the gap between germline ends came to 9 bases. The CDR3 sequence: CASSQGNRVNTEAFF. CDR3 sequence (DNA): TGCGCCAGCAGCCAAGGCAACAGGGTGAACACTGAAGCTTTCTTT.

J is TRBJ1-1 and V is TRBV10-2, with a possible D match to TRBD1 (6 bases). The V end was cut by 4 bases, the J end by 5 bases, with 17 bases between. This CDR3 is built from 15 residues. Germline V gene sequence: CDR1 WSHSY, CDR2 SAAADI. The CDR3 reads CASSVTSRGRTEAFF. The CDR3 DNA sequence: TGCGCCAGCAGTGTTACCTCCAGGGGTAGAACTGAAGCTTTCTTT.

The genes are TRBV6-5 and TRBJ1-2, with TRBD1 as a possible D gene (5 bases). This CDR3 has 13 residues. Germline values: CDR1 MNHEY, CDR2 SVGAGI. Deletions cut 0 bases from V and 8 bases from J, with 10 bases between. CDR3 amino acids: CASSYSGARGYTF. The CDR3 region has the DNA TGTGCCAGCAGTTACTCTGGGGCCCGGGGCTACACCTTC.

The chain combines TRBV12-3 or TRBV12-4 with TRBJ1-1, with no clear D. With 2 bases removed from V and 4 bases from J, the gap between germline ends came to 5 bases. CDR3 size: 12 residues. CDR3 in amino acids: CASSLTFTEAFF. The CDR3 DNA follows: TGTGCCAGCAGTTTAACATTCACTGAAGCTTTCTTT.

The CDR3 DNA reads as TGCGCCAGCAGCCAAGCGGGGGGACTAGCGGGAGACAGCTCCTACAATGAGCAGTTCTTC. It encodes CASSQAGGLAGDSSYNEQFF. The chain couples TRBV4-1 to TRBJ2-1; 14 bases align to TRBD2. V lost 1 base, J lost 0 bases, and 8 bases stayed unmatched. Germline CDR1 is MGHRA and CDR2 is YSYEKL. The CDR3 extends over 20 amino acids.

The chain is built from TRBV27 and TRBJ1-2; a possible D gene is TRBD1 (5 bases). V lost 2 bases, J lost 2 bases, and 12 bases lay in between. CDR1 MNHEY and CDR2 SMNVEV come from the germline V gene (reference sequence). This CDR3 contains 15 residues. The CDR3 is CASSLKVEGNYGYTF. CDR3 DNA: TGTGCCAGCAGTTTAAAGGTGGAGGGGAACTATGGCTACACCTTC.